This T cell receptor beta chain was observed in a study of cytomegalovirus exposure and HLA in healthy donors. Findings and caveats of the study: As a later analysis showed, a missense DCLRE1C variant was linked to trimming of TCR beta V- and J-genes. Previous analysis showed most TCR beta V segments were productive about 87% or about 30% of the time. A list of around 150 TCR beta chains associated with cytomegalovirus was given.

The PCR was carried out with 60 Vbeta primers and 13 Jbeta primers. Generated by immunoSEQ multiplex PCR, the TCRdb table keeps only in-frame clones and is missing some. The profile covers 90,000 or so clones, with about 79% appearing a single time and around 3.8% taken by the ten largest. Comment on this clone: The antigen remains undetermined.

Material: PBMCs. The sequence came from a man aged 45-60 years in good health and CMV-seronegative.

CDR3 region: CASRQETNTEAFF. DNA of the CDR3: TGTGCCAGTAGACAGGAAACGAACACTGAAGCTTTCTTT. The V call is TRBV9, the J call TRBJ1-1, with a weak D call TRBD1 (6 bases). The V gene's germline CDR1 is SGDLS and CDR2 YYNGEE. V was pared by 8 bases and J by 1 base, with 12 bases between. CDR3 length equals 13 residues.